These 5 T cell receptor beta chains share one sample of origin, sequenced in a study of shared clonotypes between healthy human individuals. Clones were read by immunoSEQ multiplex PCR, and TCRdb kept only the in-frame ones, dropping some. This repertoire shows fewer than 3 million clones, roughly 92% found once; its top ten account for about 0.41%. Sequencing used naive CD4+ T cells from PBMCs. Documented subset: CD45RA+ positively selected. These receptors were taken from a man between 18 and 29 years old in good health. Some clones in this sample may be carry-over from other donors' samples.

The V gene is TRBV13, the J gene TRBJ1-2; 7 bases are shared with TRBD1. From germline, CDR1 is PRHDT and CDR2 FYEKMQ (reference sequence). This CDR3 spans 17 amino acids. V lost 5 bases and J lost 5; bases outside the gene matches: 17. Here the CDR3 reads CASSREGRGRFRYGYTF. CDR3 coding DNA: TGTGCCAGCAGCCGCGAGGGGAGGGGGCGCTTTCGGTATGGCTACACCTTC.

V and J are TRBV6-6 and TRBJ1-5; D possibly corresponds to TRBD1 (5 bases). The V gene lost 7 bases and the J gene lost 0 bases, with 16 bases spanning the gap. CDR1 and CDR2 (germline): MNHNY, SVGAGI (reference sequence). The CDR3 length is 16 residues. The CDR3 sequence is CASKGAPGDSNQPQHF. In nucleotides, the CDR3 is TGTGCCAGCAAAGGGGCCCCGGGAGATAGCAATCAGCCCCAGCATTTT.

This chain uses TRBV18 with TRBJ2-2; 7 positions match TRBD2. The ends lost 6 bases at V and 9 bases at J; junction bases unmatched: 7. The CDR3 loop spans 13 amino acids. Germline-derived CDR1 and CDR2 are KGHSH and LQKENI. The CDR3 nucleotides read TGTGCCAGCTCCCCTGGAGCGGGAAGGGAGCTGTTTTTT. Protein product: CASSPGAGRELFF.

Comment on this clone: In the same sample, other DNA sequences code for this CDR3. The chain has TRBV5-4 and TRBJ1-5; no clear D. CDR1 is SGHNT, CDR2 YYREEE, per germline (reference sequence). The CDR3 is made up of 13 amino acids. Trimming took 4 bases from V and 5 from J, leaving 10 bases between them. The CDR3 nucleotides read TGTGCCAGCAGCCTGGACCGAGATCAGCCCCAGCATTTT. This codes for CASSLDRDQPQHF.

The chain uses TRBV7-6 and TRBJ2-3; 7 bases match TRBD1. The CDR3 is made up of 15 amino acids. Germline CDR1 and CDR2: SGHVS and FNYEAQ. Trimming removed 1 base from V and 2 bases from J; junction bases left unmatched: 3. The DNA for the CDR3 is TGTGCCAGCAGCTTAGTTGGACAGGTCACAGATACGCAGTATTTT. Its translation: CASSLVGQVTDTQYF.